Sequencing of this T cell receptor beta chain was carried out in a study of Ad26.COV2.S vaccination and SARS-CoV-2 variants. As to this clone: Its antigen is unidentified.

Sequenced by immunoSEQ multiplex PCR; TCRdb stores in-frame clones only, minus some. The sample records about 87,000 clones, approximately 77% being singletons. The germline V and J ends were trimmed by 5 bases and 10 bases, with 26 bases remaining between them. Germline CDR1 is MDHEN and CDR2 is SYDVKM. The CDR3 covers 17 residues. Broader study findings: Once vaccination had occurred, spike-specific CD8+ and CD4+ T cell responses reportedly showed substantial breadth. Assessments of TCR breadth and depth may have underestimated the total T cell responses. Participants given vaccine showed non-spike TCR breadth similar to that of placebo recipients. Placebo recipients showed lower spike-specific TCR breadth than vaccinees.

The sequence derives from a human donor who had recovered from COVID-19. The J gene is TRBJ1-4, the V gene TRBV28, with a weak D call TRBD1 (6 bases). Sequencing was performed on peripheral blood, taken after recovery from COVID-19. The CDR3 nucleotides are TGTGCCAGCAGTGGAGAAAGGGGCGGGGGGCGCGTCTCAAAACTGTTTTTT. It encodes CASSGERGGGRVSKLFF.